This TCR beta chain comes out of a study of blood T cell repertoires in COVID-19 (TCRdb year 2020). A note on the overall study: Samples covering the acute and convalescent phases of COVID-19 were provided by collaborators in the United States, Italy and Spain. The material from the prospective study consisted of cDNA or gDNA derived from T cells, B-cell-depleted T cells, or PBMCs. Subjects who had been exposed to COVID-19, were actively infected with it, or had recovered from it provided the deeply sampled blood TCRbeta repertoires that made up the dataset. A freely available public database, intended as a resource for researchers studying the immune response to SARS-CoV-2, is where the repertoires were released. The samples were drawn from two sources: the first 160 participants of the ongoing ImmuneRACE study, and over 950 subjects contributed by 6 global collaborators. Sample metadata almost always included a de-identified subject ID, COVID-19 status, age in years and sex. Where available, HLA class I and class II types were obtained from metadata supplied by the sample provider rather than from assay-based typing. Overall results and qualifications from the work: The quantity of clinical and demographic metadata differed by source and by participant and was supplied without curation.

For CDR1 and CDR2, the germline V gene lists SGHAT and FQNNGV. Here V drops 4 bases and J drops 0 bases, and the junction holds 6 bases not matched to any gene. The CDR3 starts with the cysteine, ends with the phenylalanine, and has 16 residues. Only the CDR3 portion is preserved as DNA: 48 bases, with reading frame beginning at the first base. The immunoSEQ Assay, a bias-controlled multiplex PCR, was used to amplify TCRbeta CDR3 regions from genomic DNA. In the authors' own workflow: The number of nucleated cells in each sample was estimated from the amplification of reference gene primers within the assay. To quantify the absolute abundance of each unique TCRbeta CDR3 rearrangement, sequence reads were collapsed and filtered. Productive Simpson clonality was computed per sample as the square root of Simpson's diversity index over productive rearrangements. The source is immuneACCESS, and TCRdb retained only in-frame sequences with V and J called. Part of the clones is not carried over; for the studies checked, unresolved V genes explain less than half of this, and the remainder is unexplained. V and J calls and clone size are copied from that table; D and trimming were computed from the DNA. Across this sample there are 300,000 to 400,000 clones, with around 86% seen only once. The ten most abundant clones make up roughly 4.2% of the sample.

Of note for this clone: The target of this receptor is not known. Base quality data are lacking; no much larger clone is found one base away.

Participants in the prospective study were aged roughly 18 to 95 years, lived in about two dozen United States geographic areas, and enrolled through a virtual design. Cohort assignment in the prospective study relied on participant-reported clinical history from a screening survey and a study questionnaire. In the prospective study, mobile phlebotomists collected whole blood, serum and a nasopharyngeal or oropharyngeal swab from each participant. Prospective study participants could optionally give additional blood draws and questionnaires over a roughly 2-month period. Blood samples from the prospective study were shipped frozen or at room temperature prior to DNA extraction.

This sequence uses TRBV11-2 and TRBJ2-3; TRBD2 lines up with 8 middle nucleotides. This clonotype originated in a woman aged 40 to 55 with acute COVID-19. The specimen sequenced was PBMCs or T cells enriched from blood (not recorded which). CDR3 loop: CASSSIAGTSTDTQYF. The DNA is as follows: TGTGCCAGCAGCTCCATAGCGGGAACTAGCACAGATACGCAGTATTTT. Outside the CDR3, residues come from the reference TRBV11-2 and TRBJ2-3 proteins, so the full variable domain is: EAGVAQSPRYKIIEKRQSVAFWCNPISGHATLYWYQQILGQGPKLLIQFQNNGVVDDSQLPKDRFSAERLKGVDSTLKIQPAKLEDSAVYLCASSSIAGTSTDTQYFGPGTRLTVL.